The 9 T cell receptor beta chains reported below all come from one sample, sequenced in a study of T cells in Graves' hyperthyroidism and ophthalmopathy. RNA transcripts yielded amplified TCR beta CDR3 regions. In the first-round RT-PCR of the TCR CDR3, the HTBI primer set was used. TCRdb recomputed calls from the multiplex PCR reads with MiXCR, one row per CDR3 protein. This table has about 640,000 distinct CDR3 sequences, around 21% appearing once. The sequenced sample was blood. Every receptor here comes from a man aged 25 to 40 with Graves' ophthalmopathy.

The chain carries TRBV5-1 and TRBJ2-1, with TRBD2 matching over 8 bases. CDR3 length equals 14 residues. The germline V gene has CDR1 SGHRS and CDR2 YFSETQ. J lost 9 bases, V lost 4 bases, and 9 bases had no gene match. The DNA of the CDR3 is TGCGCCAGCAGCAAGGGGGAGAGCGGGGGTGAGCAGTTCTTC. Translated: CASSKGESGGEQFF.

This clonotype was seen ten or more times. The rearrangement links TRBV15 to TRBJ1-5; 7 positions match TRBD1. The CDR3 sequence is 15 residues long. With 1 base clipped from V and 9 bases from J, the junction kept 9 bases outside the gene matches. Germline V gene data show CDR1 as LNHNV and CDR2 as YYDKDF (reference sequence). CDR3: CATSRVRTGGRPQHF. In DNA, the CDR3 is TGTGCCACCAGCAGAGTAAGGACAGGCGGTCGGCCCCAGCATTTT.

This chain uses TRBV7-8 with TRBJ2-2, with D unresolved. CDR3 length equals 15 residues. The V end lost 0 bases, the J end lost 1 base, and 6 bases lay between the germline ends. Germline CDR1 is SGHVS and CDR2 is FQNEAQ. The DNA for the CDR3 is TGTGCCAGCAGCTTAGCACCCGGGAACACCGGGGAGCTGTTTTTT. Translated, it gives CASSLAPGNTGELFF.

This chain connects TRBV29-1 to TRBJ2-1, with D maybe TRBD1 (5 bases). The CDR3 sequence is 14 residues long. Germline values: CDR1 SQVTM, CDR2 ANQGSEA. V was trimmed by 6 bases and J by 6 bases, leaving 18 bases between them. The chain's CDR3 is CSVAGPGRGNEQFF. The DNA for the CDR3 is TGCAGCGTAGCCGGGCCCGGAAGGGGCAATGAGCAGTTCTTC.

This clonotype appeared many times. V and J are TRBV6-1 and TRBJ2-5; TRBD1 matches at 8 bases. Germline values: CDR1 MNHNS, CDR2 SASEGT. J lost 5 bases, V lost 5 bases, and 16 bases had no gene match. This CDR3 is 17 amino acids long. The CDR3 DNA reads as TGTGCCAGCAGTTCAATGAGAATGGACAGGGCGGCGGAGACCCAGTACTTC. As protein: CASSSMRMDRAAETQYF.

This clonotype has ten or more counts. The rearrangement uses TRBV28 and TRBJ1-1; D gene uncertain. The V and J ends lost 3 bases and 5 bases respectively, with 7 bases between them. The CDR3 spans 12 residues. Germline V gene sequence: CDR1 MDHEN, CDR2 SYDVKM. Here the CDR3 DNA reads TGTGCCAGCAGTTTGGTTGGGACTGAAGCTTTCTTT. As protein: CASSLVGTEAFF.

The J gene is TRBJ2-1, the V gene TRBV27; 14 nucleotides line up with TRBD2. V shed 8 bases, J shed 7 bases, and the junction held 10 bases outside the gene matches. This CDR3 contains 16 residues. The germline V gene has CDR1 MNHEY and CDR2 SMNVEV (reference sequence). The CDR3 DNA reads as TGTGCCAGCTTCCCCGGGACTAGCGGGAGTGGGAATGAGCAGTTCTTC. This encodes CASFPGTSGSGNEQFF.

This clonotype was seen a few times. The chain uses TRBV28 and TRBJ2-7, with 7 bases that match TRBD1. The CDR3 loop spans 11 amino acids. Losses at the gene ends were 6 bases for V and 12 bases for J; bases not matched to a gene: 8. The V gene's germline CDR1 is MDHEN and CDR2 SYDVKM. Written as DNA, the CDR3 is TGTGCCAGCAGCTCGACAGGGCAGCTGTACTTC. Protein sequence: CASSSTGQLYF.

The sample holds many counts of this clonotype. CDR3 sequence reads: CAWSSPGGRTDTQYF. The CDR3 nucleotides are TGTGCCTGGAGTTCCCCTGGGGGAAGGACAGATACGCAGTATTTT. The chain recombines TRBV30 with TRBJ2-3; perhaps D is TRBD1 or TRBD2 (5 bases each). The CDR3 spans 15 residues. Germline loops: CDR1 GTSNPN, CDR2 SVGIG (reference sequence). Trimming took off 2 bases at V and 3 bases at J, with 15 bases between the two ends.